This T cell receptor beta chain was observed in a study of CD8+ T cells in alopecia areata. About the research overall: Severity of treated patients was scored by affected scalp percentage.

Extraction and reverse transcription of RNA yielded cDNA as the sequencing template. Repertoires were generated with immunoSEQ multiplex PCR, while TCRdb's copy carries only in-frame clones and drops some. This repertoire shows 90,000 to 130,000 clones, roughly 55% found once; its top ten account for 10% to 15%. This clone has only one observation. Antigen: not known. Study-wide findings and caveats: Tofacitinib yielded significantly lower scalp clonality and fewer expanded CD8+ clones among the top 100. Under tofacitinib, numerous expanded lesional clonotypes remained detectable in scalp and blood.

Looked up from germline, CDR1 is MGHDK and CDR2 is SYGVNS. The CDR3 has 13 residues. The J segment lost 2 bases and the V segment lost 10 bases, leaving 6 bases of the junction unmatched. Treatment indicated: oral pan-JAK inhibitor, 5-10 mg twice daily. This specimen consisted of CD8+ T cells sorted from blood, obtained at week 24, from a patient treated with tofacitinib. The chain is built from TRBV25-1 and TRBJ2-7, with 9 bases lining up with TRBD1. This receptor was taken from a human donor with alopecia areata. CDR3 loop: CATQNRGPYEQYF. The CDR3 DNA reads TGTGCCACCCAAAACAGGGGGCCCTACGAGCAGTACTTC.